This T cell receptor beta chain was sequenced for a study of identical twins. TCRdb analysed the 5' RACE reads with MiXCR anew, one entry per CDR3 protein. Of about 720,000 distinct CDR3 sequences detected, 18% appear once; the ten largest clones hold roughly 14%. The CDR3 has 19 residues. The V gene lost 0 bases and the J gene lost 4 bases, with 27 bases spanning the gap. Germline CDR1 SQVTM, CDR2 ANQGSEA. These data also formed part of another study, on T cells expressing NK-cell markers. As that study records: Sequenced donors, eight in total, included seven who were HCMV-seropositive and one who was seronegative.

This chain links TRBV29-1 with TRBJ2-5; possibly TRBD1 for D (6 bases). The sequence was obtained from a young woman in good health. What was sequenced was PBMCs. CDR3 region: CSVEDWSSGNPRGRETQYF. For the CDR3, the DNA is TGCAGCGTTGAAGATTGGTCGTCCGGGAACCCCAGGGGACGAGAGACCCAGTACTTC.